This entry lists 14 T cell receptor beta chains sequenced from one sample in a study of cytomegalovirus exposure and HLA in healthy donors. It was with 60 Vbeta and 13 Jbeta primers that the PCR ran. Repertoires were generated with immunoSEQ multiplex PCR, while TCRdb's copy carries only in-frame clones and drops some. This sample has 30,000 to 40,000 clones, with around 81% found just once. Sequencing was performed on PBMCs. All receptors derive from a woman between 40 and 50 years old in good health and CMV-seronegative.

The chain carries TRBV11-1 and TRBJ1-1; 8 bases agree with TRBD1. With V trimmed by 2 bases and J by 1 base, 6 bases remained unmatched. The germline V gene has CDR1 SGHAT and CDR2 FQDESV (reference sequence). This CDR3 contains 16 residues. The CDR3 DNA reads as TGTGCCAGCAGCTTAAGGACAGGGAAGGGGAACACTGAAGCTTTCTTT. It translates to CASSLRTGKGNTEAFF.

This sequence joins TRBV19 and TRBJ2-2; TRBD2 agrees at 8 bases. The CDR3 runs to 15 residues. Per germline, CDR1 LNHDA and CDR2 SQIVND (reference sequence). V was clipped by 2 bases and J by 7 bases; unmatched bases: 6. The CDR3 protein is CASSIPGTRIGELFF. The DNA of the CDR3 is TGTGCCAGTAGTATACCTGGGACTAGGATCGGGGAGCTGTTTTTT.

The chain uses TRBV5-1 and TRBJ2-3; 7 bases are a match to TRBD2. Germline V gene sequence: CDR1 SGHRS, CDR2 YFSETQ. V gave up 0 bases and J gave up 4 bases; unmatched junction bases: 2. This CDR3 is 14 amino acids long. The CDR3 coding sequence is TGCGCCAGCAGCTTGGAGCTAGCGGCAGATACGCAGTATTTT. Translated, it gives CASSLELAADTQYF.

The V and J genes are TRBV18 and TRBJ2-6; a weak D match, TRBD1 (6 bases). The CDR3 loop spans 16 amino acids. The germline gives CDR1 KGHSH, CDR2 LQKENI. Deletions cut 6 bases from V and 1 base from J, with 13 bases between. This chain's CDR3 is CASSPDSSSGANVLTF. The CDR3 nucleotides read TGTGCCAGCTCCCCGGACAGTTCATCTGGGGCCAACGTCCTGACTTTC.

A single count supports this clone. The CDR3 DNA reads as TGTGCCAGCAGCGTAGGGGGGGTCAATCAGCCCCAGCATTTT. This codes for CASSVGGVNQPQHF. The chain employs TRBV9 and TRBJ1-5; weak D call: TRBD1 (5 bases). This CDR3 is 14 amino acids long. Germline CDR1 SGDLS, CDR2 YYNGEE. The V end lost 0 bases, the J end lost 3 bases, and 7 bases lay between the germline ends.

The table lists this clone with a count of one. The chain joins TRBV4-1 to TRBJ1-3; TRBD1 is a possible D gene (6 bases). The CDR3 extends over 14 amino acids. CDR1 is MGHRA and CDR2 is YSYEKL in the germline V gene. Trimming shortened V by 3 bases and J by 4 bases, and 10 bases separated the two germline ends. The CDR3 DNA reads TGCGCCAGCAGCCAGGGGGCGAGGGGAAACACCATATATTTT. Amino acids: CASSQGARGNTIYF.

The chain joins TRBV28 to TRBJ1-5, with D unresolved. The V gene's germline CDR1 is MDHEN and CDR2 SYDVKM. The CDR3 extends over 13 amino acids. The V and J ends lost 10 bases and 4 bases respectively, with 14 bases between them. The CDR3 DNA sequence: TGTGCCATCGAATCCGGGAGAAATCAGCCCCAGCATTTT. Its protein is CAIESGRNQPQHF.

V usage is TRBV2 and J usage is TRBJ1-1; D gene ambiguous. Trimming pared 1 base from V and 4 bases from J, leaving 10 bases between. The CDR3 is 14 amino acids. The V gene's germline CDR1 is SNHLY and CDR2 FYNNEI. The DNA of the CDR3 is TGTGCCAGCAGTGAAGAATTGGGAGGCACTGAAGCTTTCTTT. It is translated as CASSEELGGTEAFF.

The rearrangement uses TRBV5-5 and TRBJ1-4; no clear D. CDR3 length equals 14 residues. The germline V and J ends were trimmed by 3 bases and 5 bases, with 11 bases remaining between them. Germline CDR1 reads SGHKS; CDR2 reads YYEKEE (reference sequence). CDR3 DNA sequence: TGTGCCAGCAGCTCCCGGGATCTCAATGAAAAACTGTTTTTT. This codes for CASSSRDLNEKLFF.

The rearrangement uses TRBV5-6 and TRBJ1-2; 12 bases map to TRBD1. Germline CDR1 is SGHDT and CDR2 is YYEEEE. Losses at the gene ends were 4 bases for V and 7 bases for J; bases not matched to a gene: 8. The CDR3 totals 15 residues. CDR3 region: CASSIWDRGHGGYTF. DNA of the CDR3: TGTGCCAGCAGCATCTGGGACAGGGGGCATGGTGGCTACACCTTC.

The chain is built from TRBV29-1 and TRBJ1-1; TRBD1 aligns across 12 bases. Germline values: CDR1 SQVTM, CDR2 ANQGSEA. There are 13 residues in the CDR3. Trimming cost V 6 bases and J 5 bases; bases outside gene matches: 4. CDR3 protein: CSVGQGARTEAFF. The CDR3 nucleotides read TGCAGCGTGGGACAGGGGGCGCGGACTGAAGCTTTCTTT.

The chain is built from TRBV28 and TRBJ1-6; weak D call: TRBD1 (5 bases). In germline, CDR1 is MDHEN, CDR2 SYDVKM. V lost 5 bases and J lost 5, with 13 bases in between. This CDR3 comprises 15 residues. The CDR3 DNA sequence: TGTGCCAGCAGTCCCCCAGACAGAAATAATTCACCCCTCCACTTT. It encodes CASSPPDRNNSPLHF.

A few counts support this clone. The rearrangement uses TRBV4-1 and TRBJ1-6; TRBD1 aligns across 7 bases. This CDR3 comprises 13 residues. Trimming removed 3 bases from V and 12 bases from J; junction bases left unmatched: 5. CDR1 and CDR2 from the germline V gene are MGHRA and YSYEKL. As DNA, the CDR3 is TGCGCCAGCAGCCAGTTTACAGGGGAACCCCTCCACTTT. It specifies CASSQFTGEPLHF.

V usage is TRBV29-1 and J usage is TRBJ1-2; D might be TRBD1 (5 bases). This CDR3 is built from 12 residues. CDR1 SQVTM and CDR2 ANQGSEA come from the germline V gene. V was trimmed by 4 bases and J by 4 bases, leaving 10 bases between them. The CDR3 DNA reads TGCAGCGTTGGGGGTACAGGCTATGGCTACACCTTC. Encoded protein: CSVGGTGYGYTF.